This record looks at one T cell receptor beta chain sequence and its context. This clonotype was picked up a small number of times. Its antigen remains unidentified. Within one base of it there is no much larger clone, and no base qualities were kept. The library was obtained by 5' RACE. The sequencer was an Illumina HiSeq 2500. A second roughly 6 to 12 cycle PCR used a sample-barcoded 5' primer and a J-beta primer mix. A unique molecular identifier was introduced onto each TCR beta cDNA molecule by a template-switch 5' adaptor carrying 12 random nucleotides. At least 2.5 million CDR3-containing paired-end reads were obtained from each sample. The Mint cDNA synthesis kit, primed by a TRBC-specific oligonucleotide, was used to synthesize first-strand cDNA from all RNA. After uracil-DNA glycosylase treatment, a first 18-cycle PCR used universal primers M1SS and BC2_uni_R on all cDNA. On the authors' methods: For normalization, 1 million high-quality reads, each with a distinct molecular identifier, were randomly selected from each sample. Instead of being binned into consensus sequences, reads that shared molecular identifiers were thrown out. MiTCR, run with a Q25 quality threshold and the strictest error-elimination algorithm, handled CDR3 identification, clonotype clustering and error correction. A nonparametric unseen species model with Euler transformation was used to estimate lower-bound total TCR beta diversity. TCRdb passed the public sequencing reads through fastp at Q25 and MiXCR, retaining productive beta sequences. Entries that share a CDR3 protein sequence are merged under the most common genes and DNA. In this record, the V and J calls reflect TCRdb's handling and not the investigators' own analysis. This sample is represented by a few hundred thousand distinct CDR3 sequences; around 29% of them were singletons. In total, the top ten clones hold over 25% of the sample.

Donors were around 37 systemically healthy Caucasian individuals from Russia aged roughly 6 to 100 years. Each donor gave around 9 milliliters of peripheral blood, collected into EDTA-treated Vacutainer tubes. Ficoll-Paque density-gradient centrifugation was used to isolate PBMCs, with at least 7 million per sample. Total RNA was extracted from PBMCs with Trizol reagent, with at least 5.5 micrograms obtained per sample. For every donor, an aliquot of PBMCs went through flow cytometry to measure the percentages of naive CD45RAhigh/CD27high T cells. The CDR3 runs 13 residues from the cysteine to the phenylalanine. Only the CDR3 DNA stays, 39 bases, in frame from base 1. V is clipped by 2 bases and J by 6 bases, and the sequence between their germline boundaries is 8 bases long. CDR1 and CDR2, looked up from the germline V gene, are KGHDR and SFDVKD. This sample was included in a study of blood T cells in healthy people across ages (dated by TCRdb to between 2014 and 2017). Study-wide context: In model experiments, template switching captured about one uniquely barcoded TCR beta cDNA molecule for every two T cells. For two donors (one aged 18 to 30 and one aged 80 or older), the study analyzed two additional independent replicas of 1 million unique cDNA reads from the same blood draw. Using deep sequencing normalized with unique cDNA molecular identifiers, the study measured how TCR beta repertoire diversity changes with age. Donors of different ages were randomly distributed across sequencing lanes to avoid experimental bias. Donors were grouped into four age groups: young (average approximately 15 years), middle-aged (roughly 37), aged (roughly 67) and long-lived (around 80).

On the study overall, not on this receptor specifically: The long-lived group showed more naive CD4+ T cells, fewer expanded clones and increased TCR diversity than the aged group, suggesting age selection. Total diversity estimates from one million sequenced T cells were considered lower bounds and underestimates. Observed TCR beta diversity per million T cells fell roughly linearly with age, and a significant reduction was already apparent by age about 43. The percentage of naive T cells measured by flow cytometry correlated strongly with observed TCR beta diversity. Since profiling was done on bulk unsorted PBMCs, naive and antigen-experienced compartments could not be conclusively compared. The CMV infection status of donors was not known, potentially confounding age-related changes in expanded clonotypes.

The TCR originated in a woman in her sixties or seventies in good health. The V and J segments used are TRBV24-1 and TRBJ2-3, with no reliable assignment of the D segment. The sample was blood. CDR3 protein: CATSDSQADTQYF. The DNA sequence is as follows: TGTGCCACCAGTGATTCTCAGGCGGATACGCAGTATTTT.